The sample holds a few counts of the clone carrying this T cell receptor beta chain. The CDR3 runs to 16 residues. The germline CDR1 and CDR2 sequences are LGHDT and YNNKEL (reference sequence). J was trimmed by 3 bases and V by 0 bases; bases with no gene match: 6. These data come from a study of blood T cell repertoires in COVID-19. Study-level background: Italy, Spain and the United States were the sources of the convalescent and acute COVID-19 samples. Sample material is recorded as cDNA or gDNA derived from T cells, B-cell-depleted T cells, or PBMCs.

Source study methods: The assay estimated nucleated cells by amplifying reference gene primers. This table comes from immunoSEQ multiplex PCR, and its TCRdb copy is limited to in-frame clones, with some not included. That table gives V, J and clone size, and the DNA gave D and trimming. The data contain roughly 200,000 clones, roughly 84% of them singletons. The source material was peripheral blood. This clonotype was sampled from a woman in her thirties or forties who had recovered from COVID-19. The V and J genes are TRBV3-1 (or the pseudogene TRBV3-2) and TRBJ2-5; 8 bases fit TRBD2. CDR3 sequence: CASSQDLTSDEETQYF. CDR3 in DNA: TGTGCCAGCAGCCAAGATTTGACTAGCGACGAAGAGACCCAGTACTTC.